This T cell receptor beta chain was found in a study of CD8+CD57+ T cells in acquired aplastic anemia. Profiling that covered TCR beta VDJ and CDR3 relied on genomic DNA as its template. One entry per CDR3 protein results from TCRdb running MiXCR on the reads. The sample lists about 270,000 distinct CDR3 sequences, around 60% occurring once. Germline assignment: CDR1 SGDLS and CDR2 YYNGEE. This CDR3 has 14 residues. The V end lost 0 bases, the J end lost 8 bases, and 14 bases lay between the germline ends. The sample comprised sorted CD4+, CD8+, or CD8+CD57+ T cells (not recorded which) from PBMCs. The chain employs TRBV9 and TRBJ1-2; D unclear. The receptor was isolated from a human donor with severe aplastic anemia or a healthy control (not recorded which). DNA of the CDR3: TGTGCCAGCAGCGTAGGAGATCGGGGTCGGGGCTACACCTTC. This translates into CASSVGDRGRGYTF.